This TCR beta chain was sequenced in a study of shared clonotypes between healthy human individuals. Method: immunoSEQ multiplex PCR; TCRdb's copy keeps in-frame clones and lacks some. The data show 2.5 million or so clones, just over 90% seen once. CDR3 size: 17 residues. After removal of 0 bases from V and 3 bases from J, the junction contained 8 bases not matched to a gene. Germline V gives CDR1 SGHVS, CDR2 FQNEAQ. This sequence was found in a man aged 18 to 30 in good health. This chain links TRBV7-8 with TRBJ2-1; 7 nucleotides match TRBD2. Sequencing input: naive CD4+ T cells sorted from blood. The subset is: CD45RA+ positively selected. For the CDR3, the DNA is TGTGCCAGCAGCTTAGCGCTGGCGGGGGACCACTACAATGAGCAGTTCTTC. This sequence encodes CASSLALAGDHYNEQFF.